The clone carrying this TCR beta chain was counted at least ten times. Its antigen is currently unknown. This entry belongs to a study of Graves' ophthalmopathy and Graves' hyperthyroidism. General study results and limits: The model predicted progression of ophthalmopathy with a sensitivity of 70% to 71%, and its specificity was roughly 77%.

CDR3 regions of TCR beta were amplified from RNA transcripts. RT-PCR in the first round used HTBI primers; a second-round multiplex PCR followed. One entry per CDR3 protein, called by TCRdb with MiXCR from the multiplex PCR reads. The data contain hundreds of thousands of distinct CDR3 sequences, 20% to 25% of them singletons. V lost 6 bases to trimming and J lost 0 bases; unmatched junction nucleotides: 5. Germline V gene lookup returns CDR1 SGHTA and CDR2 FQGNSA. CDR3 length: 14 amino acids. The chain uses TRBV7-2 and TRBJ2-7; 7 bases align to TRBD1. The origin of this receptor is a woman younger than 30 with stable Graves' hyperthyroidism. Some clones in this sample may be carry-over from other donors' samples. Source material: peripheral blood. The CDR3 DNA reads TGTGCCAGCAGGCTAGACAGGGCCTCCTACGAGCAGTACTTC. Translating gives CASRLDRASYEQYF.